The TCR beta chain described here comes from a study of human T cells and chemical hapten exposure. Study information: 2% DPC applied to an approximately 2 cm by approximately 2 cm arm area sensitized donors. Patients additionally received therapeutic doses of diphenylcyclopropenone on the scalp once a week, and this continued throughout the approximately 26-week study.

Study-level points and caveats: In the PT1 data, expanded TCR counts showed a positive correlation with patch test score. The number of TCRs above 1 in 1000 frequency did not change after DPC sensitization.

As to time point: patch test 1, 2 weeks after DPC sensitization. Treatment described: therapeutic diphenylcyclopropenone sensitization with weekly scalp DPC. MiXCR, applied by TCRdb to the RACE reads, yields one record per CDR3 protein. The repertoire holds roughly 160,000 distinct CDR3 sequences, with about 14% as singletons. This clonotype was recorded many times. Its target is unknown. The CDR3 has 17 amino acids. Sequences were derived from whole blood, sampled in connection with sensitization to the hapten diphenylcyclopropenone (DPC). The chain has TRBV21-1 and TRBJ2-3; TRBD2, as called in the table, went unchecked against the DNA. TRBV21-1 is given as a pseudogene. The origin of this receptor is a woman aged 30 to 39 with alopecia areata. Some clones in this sample may be carry-over from other donors' samples. CDR3 sequence: CASSSQPTAGGTDTQYF. The CDR3 DNA is TGTGCCAGCAGCTCCCAACCCACAGCGGGGGGCACAGATACGCAGTATTTT.